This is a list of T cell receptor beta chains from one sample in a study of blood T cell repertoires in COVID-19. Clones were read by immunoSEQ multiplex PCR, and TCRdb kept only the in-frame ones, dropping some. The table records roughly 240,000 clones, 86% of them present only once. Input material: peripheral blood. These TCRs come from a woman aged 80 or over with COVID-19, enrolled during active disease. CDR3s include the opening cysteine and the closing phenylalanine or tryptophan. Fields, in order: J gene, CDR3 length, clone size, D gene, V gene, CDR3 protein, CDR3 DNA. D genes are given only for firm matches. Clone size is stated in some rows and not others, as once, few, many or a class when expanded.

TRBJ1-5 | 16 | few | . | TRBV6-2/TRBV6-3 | CASSRTGVYSNQPQHF | TGTGCCAGCAGTCGCACAGGCGTTTATAGCAATCAGCCCCAGCATTTT
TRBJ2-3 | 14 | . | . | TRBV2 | CASRGDSKSDTQYF | TGTGCCAGCAGGGGGGACTCCAAGTCAGATACGCAGTATTTT
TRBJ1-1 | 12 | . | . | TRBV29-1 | CSATTAGPEAFF | TGCAGCGCCACGACTGCGGGGCCTGAAGCTTTCTTT
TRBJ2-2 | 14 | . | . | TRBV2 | CASSGDSRTGELFF | TGTGCCAGCAGTGGGGACTCCCGTACTGGGGAGCTGTTTTTT
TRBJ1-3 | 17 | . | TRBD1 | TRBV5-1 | CASSLDPTGSSGNTIYF | TGCGCCAGCAGCTTGGATCCGACAGGGTCGTCCGGAAACACCATATATTTT
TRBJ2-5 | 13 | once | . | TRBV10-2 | CASSESGGETQYF | TGCGCCAGCAGTGAGTCGGGAGGAGAGACCCAGTACTTC
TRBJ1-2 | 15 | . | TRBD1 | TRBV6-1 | CASSEAWTGASLHTF | TGTGCCAGCAGTGAAGCCTGGACAGGGGCTTCTTTACACACCTTC
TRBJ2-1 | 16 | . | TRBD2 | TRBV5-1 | CASTTDGTSGVYEQFF | TGCGCCAGCACGACGGACGGGACTAGCGGGGTCTATGAGCAGTTCTTC
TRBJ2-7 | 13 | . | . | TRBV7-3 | CASSLIQGHEQYF | TGTGCCAGCAGCTTAATACAGGGCCACGAGCAGTACTTC
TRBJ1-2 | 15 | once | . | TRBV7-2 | CASSSPGDRPYGYTF | TGTGCCAGCAGCTCCCCTGGAGACAGGCCATATGGCTACACCTTC
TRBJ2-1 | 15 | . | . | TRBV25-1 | CASSAVRGIANEQFF | TGTGCCAGCAGTGCCGTCCGGGGGATTGCAAATGAGCAGTTCTTC
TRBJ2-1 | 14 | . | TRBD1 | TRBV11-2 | CASSLQGAGSEQFF | TGTGCCAGCAGCTTACAGGGGGCAGGTAGTGAGCAGTTCTTC
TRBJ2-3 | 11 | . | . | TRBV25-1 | CASSTTGTQYF | TGTGCCAGCAGTACGACAGGCACGCAGTATTTT
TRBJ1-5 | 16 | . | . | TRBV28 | CASSLGGAPSNQPQHF | TGTGCCAGCAGTTTGGGGGGGGCGCCGAGCAATCAGCCCCAGCATTTT
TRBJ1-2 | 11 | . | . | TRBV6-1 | CASSPQYGYTF | TGTGCCAGCAGTCCGCAGTATGGCTACACCTTC
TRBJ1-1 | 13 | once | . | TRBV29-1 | CSVEDIRNTEAFF | TGCAGCGTTGAAGATATCAGAAACACTGAAGCTTTCTTT
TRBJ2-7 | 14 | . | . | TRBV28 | CASKSGTPPYEQYF | TGTGCCAGCAAGTCCGGGACTCCCCCCTACGAGCAGTACTTC
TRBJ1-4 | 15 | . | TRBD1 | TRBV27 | CASSSRQGATEKLFF | TGTGCCAGCAGTTCGCGACAGGGTGCAACTGAAAAACTGTTTTTT
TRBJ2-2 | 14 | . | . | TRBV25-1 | CASSEAENTGELFF | TGTGCCAGCAGTGAGGCGGAAAATACCGGGGAGCTGTTTTTT
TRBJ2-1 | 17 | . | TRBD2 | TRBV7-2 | CASSFLAGRSAGHEQFF | TGTGCCAGCAGCTTCCTAGCGGGGAGGTCAGCCGGGCATGAGCAGTTCTTC
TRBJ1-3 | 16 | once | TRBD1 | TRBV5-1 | CASSSSPQGTGNTIYF | TGCGCCAGCAGCTCCAGCCCACAGGGGACTGGAAACACCATATATTTT
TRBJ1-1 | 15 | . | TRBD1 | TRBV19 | CASSPGDRGNTEAFF | TGTGCCAGTAGTCCGGGGGACAGGGGGAACACTGAAGCTTTCTTT
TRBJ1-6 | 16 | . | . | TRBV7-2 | CASSLVFGGMDSPLHF | TGTGCCAGCAGCTTAGTTTTCGGGGGAATGGATTCACCCCTCCACTTT
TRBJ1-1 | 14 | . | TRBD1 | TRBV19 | CASRTGGMNTEAFF | TGTGCCAGTAGGACAGGGGGCATGAACACTGAAGCTTTCTTT
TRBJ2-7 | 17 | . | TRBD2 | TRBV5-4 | CASSLRLAGGPGDEQYF | TGTGCCAGCAGCTTGAGGCTAGCGGGGGGGCCCGGGGACGAGCAGTACTTC
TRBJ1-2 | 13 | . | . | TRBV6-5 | CASIPATVYGYTF | TGTGCCAGCATTCCAGCGACGGTGTATGGCTACACCTTC
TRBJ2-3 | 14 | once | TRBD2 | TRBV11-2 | CASSFGGATDTQYF | TGTGCCAGCAGCTTCGGGGGGGCCACAGATACGCAGTATTTT
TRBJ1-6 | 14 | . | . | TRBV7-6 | CASSSAVEHSPLHF | TGTGCCAGCAGCTCCGCGGTTGAGCATTCACCCCTCCACTTT
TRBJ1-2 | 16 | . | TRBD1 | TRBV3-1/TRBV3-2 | CASSQGGQGRPYGYTF | TGTGCCAGCAGCCAAGGCGGACAGGGAAGACCCTATGGCTACACCTTC
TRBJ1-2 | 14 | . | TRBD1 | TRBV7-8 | CASSFGDRPYGYTF | TGTGCCAGCAGCTTTGGGGACAGACCCTATGGCTACACCTTC
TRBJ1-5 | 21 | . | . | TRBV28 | CASSLSLGGGASLVRDQPQHF | TGTGCCAGCAGTTTATCCTTAGGGGGGGGCGCTTCCCTGGTCCGGGATCAGCCCCAGCATTTT
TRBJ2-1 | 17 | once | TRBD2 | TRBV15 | CATSRDRQAGGLNEQFF | TGTGCCACCAGCAGAGATCGGCAAGCGGGGGGGCTCAATGAGCAGTTCTTC
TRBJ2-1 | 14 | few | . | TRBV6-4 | CASSDGNRYNEQFF | TGTGCCAGCAGTGACGGCAACCGCTACAATGAGCAGTTCTTC
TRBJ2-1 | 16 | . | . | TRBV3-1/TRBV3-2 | CASSQGGLSSYNEQFF | TGTGCCAGCAGCCAAGGGGGCCTCAGCTCCTACAATGAGCAGTTCTTC
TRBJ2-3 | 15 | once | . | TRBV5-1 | CASRRGPTSTDTQYF | TGCGCCAGCAGGCGGGGACCTACTAGCACAGATACGCAGTATTTT
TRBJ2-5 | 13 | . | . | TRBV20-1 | CSASPPGQETQYF | TGCAGTGCTAGTCCCCCCGGCCAAGAGACCCAGTACTTC
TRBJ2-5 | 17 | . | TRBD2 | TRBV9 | CASSVVGAGGPKETQYF | TGTGCCAGCAGCGTAGTTGGGGCGGGGGGGCCCAAAGAGACCCAGTACTTC
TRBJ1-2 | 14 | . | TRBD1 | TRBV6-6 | CASTRTGVNYGYTF | TGTGCCAGCACTCGAACAGGGGTTAACTATGGCTACACCTTC